The 24 T cell receptor beta chains below all came from one sample that was sequenced in a study of T-cell reconstitution after alpha-beta-depleted transplantation in children. Unique molecular identifiers featured in how the TCRbeta library was prepared. A single record per CDR3 protein comes from TCRdb applying MiXCR to the PCR reads. Of some 240,000 distinct CDR3 sequences listed, over 9.5% are singletons. The starting material was PBMCs from the stem cell graft donor, obtained from the stem cell graft. The receptor source for this set is a human donor who donated a stem cell graft to a child with SCID.

The chain has TRBV2 and TRBJ1-3; D is possibly TRBD1 (6 bases). From germline, CDR1 is SNHLY and CDR2 FYNNEI. V dropped 6 bases and J dropped 4 bases, with 25 bases sitting between them. The CDR3 is 18 amino acids. In nucleotides, the CDR3 is TGTGCCAGCAGCACCGGGCCGGGGGCGGGGCCCTCCGGAAACACCATATATTTT. Translating gives CASSTGPGAGPSGNTIYF. Combining the CDR3 with reference TRBV2 and TRBJ1-3 gives the whole variable domain EPEVTQTPSHQVTQMGQEVILRCVPISNHLYFYWYRQILGQKVEFLVSFYNNEISEKSEIFDDQFSVERPDGSNFTLKIRSTKLEDSAMYFCASSTGPGAGPSGNTIYFGEGSWLTVV.

This clonotype was seen many times. The chain uses TRBV7-9 and TRBJ2-1; D is possibly TRBD1 (5 bases). The CDR3 totals 16 residues. The V end was cut by 1 base, the J end by 3 bases, with 13 bases between. The germline gives CDR1 SEHNR, CDR2 FQNEAQ (reference sequence). For the CDR3, the DNA is TGTGCCAGCAGCTTAGGGTCAGGGAAGGTCTACAATGAGCAGTTCTTC. This gives the protein CASSLGSGKVYNEQFF.

This clonotype showed up many times. The CDR3 nucleotides are TGTGCCAGCAGCCAAGAAGGCAGGCTCGGGTTGTCGGGCTATGGCTACACCTTC. Translating it yields CASSQEGRLGLSGYGYTF. V and J are TRBV3-1 and TRBJ1-2; D gene unclear. CDR3 length: 18 amino acids. Germline lookup yields CDR1 LGHDT and CDR2 YNNKEL (reference sequence). The V and J ends lost 0 bases and 4 bases respectively, with 21 bases between them.

This chain links TRBV18 with TRBJ2-5; maybe TRBD1 (6 bases). Germline V gives CDR1 KGHSH, CDR2 LQKENI. V was cut by 3 bases and J by 7 bases, with 24 bases left in between. This CDR3 region has 17 residues. This CDR3 reads CASSPTGQNVRGSTQYF. CDR3 nucleotide sequence: TGTGCCAGCTCACCTACCGGACAGAACGTTCGGGGTTCGACCCAGTACTTC.

The sample holds many counts of this clonotype. The chain has TRBV7-2 and TRBJ2-7; D call uncertain. Trimming removed 2 bases from V and 1 base from J, with 12 bases in between. Germline lookup yields CDR1 SGHTA and CDR2 FQGNSA. The CDR3 contains 15 residues. The DNA for the CDR3 is TGTGCCAGCAGCTTACATCCCGGGCCTTCCTACGAGCAGTACTTC. It specifies CASSLHPGPSYEQYF.

This clonotype was observed many times. The chain carries TRBV6-1 and TRBJ1-1, with 8 bases fitting TRBD1. The CDR3 loop spans 17 amino acids. The germline V gene encodes CDR1 MNHNS and CDR2 SASEGT. Germline trimming cut 6 bases from V and 0 bases from J; bases unmatched to any gene: 12. The chain's CDR3 is CASRRRGQVIMNTEAFF. CDR3 nucleotide sequence: TGTGCCAGCAGGAGGAGGGGACAGGTGATAATGAACACTGAAGCTTTCTTT.

There are many counts of this clonotype. V and J are TRBV20-1 and TRBJ1-1, with D possibly being TRBD1 (5 bases). This CDR3 region has 16 residues. Between the trimmed V and J ends, which lost 4 bases and 0 bases, there was a span of 18 bases. CDR1 and CDR2 from the germline V gene are DFQATT and SNEGSKA (reference sequence). CDR3 DNA sequence: TGCAGTGCTACACGAGCGATACGGGGGTTGAACACTGAAGCTTTCTTT. Its translation: CSATRAIRGLNTEAFF.

The table lists this clonotype with many counts. The chain joins TRBV7-2 to TRBJ2-5; unclear D gene. Per germline, CDR1 SGHTA and CDR2 FQGNSA. V was trimmed by 5 bases and J by 3 bases, leaving 4 bases between them. The CDR3 has 11 amino acids. For the CDR3, the DNA is TGTGCCAGCAGCGCCAAAGAGACCCAGTACTTC. Translated, it gives CASSAKETQYF.

V is TRBV5-1 and J is TRBJ1-2; D uncertain. CDR1 and CDR2 (germline): SGHRS, YFSETQ. V shed 3 bases and J shed 4 bases, with 7 bases lying between them. The CDR3 is 12 amino acids. This CDR3 is CASSSRLYGYTF. The CDR3 region has the DNA TGCGCCAGCAGCTCCCGGCTCTATGGCTACACCTTC.

This clonotype was detected ten times or more. This chain joins TRBV29-1 and TRBJ2-3, with D possibly TRBD1 on 6 matching bases. The germline V gene encodes CDR1 SQVTM and CDR2 ANQGSEA. The CDR3 loop spans 13 amino acids. Trimming removed 6 bases at V and 2 bases at J, with 12 bases between. As DNA, the CDR3 is TGCAGCGTCCACACAGGGAACACAGATACGCAGTATTTT. Translating it yields CSVHTGNTDTQYF.

This clonotype was counted many times. The chain has TRBV6-5 and TRBJ2-5; D is unresolved. V shed 8 bases and J shed 2 bases, with 9 bases lying between them. From germline, CDR1 is MNHEY and CDR2 SVGAGI. The CDR3 is 12 amino acids. DNA for the CDR3: TGTGCCAGCTCAAGGGTTCAAGAGACCCAGTACTTC. Amino acid sequence: CASSRVQETQYF.

This clonotype was observed at least ten times. The chain links TRBV29-1 to TRBJ1-1; TRBD1 is a possible D gene (5 bases). V gave up 3 bases and J gave up 7 bases, with 12 bases separating them. Germline CDR1 and CDR2: SQVTM and ANQGSEA. This CDR3 has 12 amino acids. The CDR3 DNA reads as TGCAGCGTTGAGACGACAGCTTTTGAAGCTTTCTTT. Translated: CSVETTAFEAFF.

Details on this clonotype: Given a much more abundant clone one base away, this may be a read error. The rearrangement links TRBV5-1 to TRBJ2-5, with D possibly matching TRBD2 (5 bases). This CDR3 has 15 residues. Germline CDR1 SGHRS, CDR2 YFSETQ. This CDR3 reads CASSLVGSREETQCF. In nucleotides, the CDR3 is TGCGCCAGCAGCTTGGTAGGTTCTCGGGAAGAGACCCAGTGCTTC.

This clonotype was seen repeatedly, ten times or more. The chain recombines TRBV2 with TRBJ2-3; the D is unclear. The length of the CDR3 is 16 residues. With 0 bases removed from V and 2 bases from J, the gap between germline ends came to 12 bases. CDR1 and CDR2 from the germline V gene are SNHLY and FYNNEI. CDR3 DNA sequence: TGTGCCAGCAGTGAAGCGCTTAGGGATCCCACAGATACGCAGTATTTT. This gives the protein CASSEALRDPTDTQYF. Filled out from reference TRBV2 and TRBJ2-3, the complete variable domain reads EPEVTQTPSHQVTQMGQEVILRCVPISNHLYFYWYRQILGQKVEFLVSFYNNEISEKSEIFDDQFSVERPDGSNFTLKIRSTKLEDSAMYFCASSEALRDPTDTQYFGPGTRLTVL.

At least ten counts were recorded for this clonotype. This rearrangement joins TRBV20-1 to TRBJ2-2; 13 positions agree with TRBD2. J was trimmed by 0 bases and V by 3 bases; bases with no gene match: 7. The CDR3 covers 18 residues. Germline V gene sequence: CDR1 DFQATT, CDR2 SNEGSKA (reference sequence). CDR3 sequence: CSARRTSGGDANTGELFF. The CDR3, as DNA: TGCAGTGCTAGGCGTACTAGCGGGGGGGATGCGAACACCGGGGAGCTGTTTTTT.

This clonotype came up many times. The chain carries TRBV5-4 and TRBJ1-1; D remains ambiguous. The CDR3 runs 15 residues. The germline CDR1 and CDR2 sequences are SGHNT and YYREEE (reference sequence). The V end lost 1 base, the J end lost 0 bases, and 10 bases lay between the germline ends. The CDR3 region has the DNA TGTGCCAGCAGCTTGCCAGGTCGAATGAACACTGAAGCTTTCTTT. It is translated as CASSLPGRMNTEAFF. Together with reference TRBV5-4 and TRBJ1-1, the CDR3 gives the full variable domain: ETGVTQSPTHLIKTRGQQVTLRCSSQSGHNTVSWYQQALGQGPQFIFQYYREEENGRGNFPPRFSGLQFPNYSSELNVNALELDDSALYLCASSLPGRMNTEAFFGQGTRLTVV.

This clonotype was detected ten times or more. This chain connects TRBV5-1 to TRBJ2-6, with TRBD1 matching 7 bases. CDR1 is SGHRS and CDR2 is YFSETQ in the germline V gene. Trimming removed 5 bases from V and 2 bases from J; junction bases left unmatched: 7. The CDR3 is 16 residues long. CDR3 sequence (DNA): TGCGCCAGCAGTTTCACGACAGGGACTGGGGCCAACGTCCTGACTTTC. Residues: CASSFTTGTGANVLTF.

In this sample, this clonotype turned up many times. The V and J genes are TRBV7-9 and TRBJ2-1, with 9 bases aligning to TRBD1. Germline CDR1 reads SEHNR; CDR2 reads FQNEAQ (reference sequence). V lost 3 bases, J lost 9 bases, and 9 bases stayed unmatched. The CDR3 consists of 15 residues. CDR3 residues: CASSLGTGFNSEQFF. The CDR3 coding sequence is TGTGCCAGCAGCTTGGGGACAGGGTTTAATAGTGAGCAGTTCTTC. The whole variable domain, remainder taken from reference TRBV7-9 and TRBJ2-1, is DTGVSQNPRHKITKRGQNVTFRCDPISEHNRLYWYRQTLGQGPEFLTYFQNEAQLEKSRLLSDRFSAERPKGSFSTLEIQRTEQGDSAMYLCASSLGTGFNSEQFFGPGTRLTVL.

The chain couples TRBV15 to TRBJ1-5, with D possibly TRBD1 on 5 matching bases. The CDR3 extends over 16 amino acids. CDR1 is LNHNV and CDR2 is YYDKDF in the germline V gene (reference sequence). The ends were cut back, 0 bases at V and 0 bases at J, with 9 bases in the middle. The CDR3 sequence: CATSRDRGFSNQPQHF. CDR3 nucleotide sequence: TGTGCCACCAGCAGAGACCGGGGGTTTAGCAATCAGCCCCAGCATTTT.

This clonotype appeared many times. V is TRBV5-6 and J is TRBJ2-6, with TRBD1 as a possible D gene (5 bases). Trimming removed 5 bases at V and 0 bases at J, with 9 bases between. CDR3 length: 15 amino acids. Per the germline V gene, CDR1 is SGHDT and CDR2 is YYEEEE. CDR3 sequence reads: CASSTQGSGANVLTF. The CDR3 DNA reads as TGTGCCAGCAGTACTCAGGGCTCTGGGGCCAACGTCCTGACTTTC.

This clonotype was seen repeatedly, ten times or more. The chain has TRBV5-1 and TRBJ2-2, with TRBD1 matching 9 bases. This CDR3 is 15 amino acids long. J was trimmed by 6 bases and V by 0 bases; bases with no gene match: 3. The germline CDR1 and CDR2 sequences are SGHRS and YFSETQ. This chain's CDR3 is CASSLAGTGSGELFF. The CDR3 DNA sequence: TGCGCCAGCAGCTTGGCGGGGACAGGGTCCGGGGAGCTGTTTTTT.

This clonotype appeared many times. The V and J genes are TRBV12-3 or TRBV12-4 and TRBJ1-5; TRBD1 aligns across 7 bases. This CDR3 comprises 15 residues. The J segment lost 3 bases and the V segment lost 7 bases, leaving 9 bases of the junction unmatched. DNA of the CDR3: TGTGCCAGCACCCTGGGACAGACCCTCAATCAGCCCCAGCATTTT. It specifies CASTLGQTLNQPQHF.

At least ten counts were recorded for this clonotype. CDR3 sequence: CSVLMWGKGDTQYF. The CDR3 nucleotides read TGCAGTGTTTTAATGTGGGGGAAAGGAGATACGCAGTATTTT. The chain is built from TRBV20-1 and TRBJ2-3, with D tentatively TRBD1 or TRBD2 (5 bases each). The CDR3 runs to 14 residues. Trimming removed 7 bases at V and 5 bases at J, with 19 bases between. CDR1 DFQATT and CDR2 SNEGSKA come from the germline V gene (reference sequence).

This clonotype was found many times. This rearrangement joins TRBV12-3 or TRBV12-4 to TRBJ2-2, with D uncertain. The V end lost 8 bases, the J end lost 6 bases, and 7 bases lay between the germline ends. The CDR3 loop spans 11 amino acids. CDR3 in amino acids: CASSTPGELFF. The CDR3 DNA reads TGTGCCAGCTCTACACCCGGGGAGCTGTTTTTT.